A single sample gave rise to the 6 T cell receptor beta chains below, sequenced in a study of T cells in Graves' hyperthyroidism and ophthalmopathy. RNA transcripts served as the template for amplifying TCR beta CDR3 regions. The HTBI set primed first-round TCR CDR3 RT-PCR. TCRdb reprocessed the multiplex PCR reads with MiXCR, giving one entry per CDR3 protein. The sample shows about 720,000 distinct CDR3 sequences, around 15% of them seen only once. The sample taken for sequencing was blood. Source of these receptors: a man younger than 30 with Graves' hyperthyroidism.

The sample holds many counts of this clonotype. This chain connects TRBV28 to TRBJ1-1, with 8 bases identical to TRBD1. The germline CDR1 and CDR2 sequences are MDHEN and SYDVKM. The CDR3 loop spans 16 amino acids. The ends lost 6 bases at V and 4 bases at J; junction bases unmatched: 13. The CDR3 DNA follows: TGTGCCAGCAGCCTAGGACAGGGTACCCTGGTCACTGAAGCTTTCTTT. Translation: CASSLGQGTLVTEAFF.

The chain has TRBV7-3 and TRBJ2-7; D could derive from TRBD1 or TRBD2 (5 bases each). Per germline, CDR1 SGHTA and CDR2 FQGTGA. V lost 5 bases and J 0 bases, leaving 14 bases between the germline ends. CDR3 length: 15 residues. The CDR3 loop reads CASSRGTGPSYEQYF. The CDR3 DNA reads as TGTGCCAGCAGCCGGGGAACGGGACCCTCCTACGAGCAGTACTTC.

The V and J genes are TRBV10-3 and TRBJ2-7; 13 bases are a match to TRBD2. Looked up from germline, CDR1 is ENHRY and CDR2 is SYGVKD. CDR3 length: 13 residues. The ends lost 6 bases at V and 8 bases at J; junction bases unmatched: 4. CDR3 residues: CAISGLAGVKQYF. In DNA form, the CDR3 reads TGTGCCATCAGCGGACTAGCGGGAGTAAAGCAGTACTTC.

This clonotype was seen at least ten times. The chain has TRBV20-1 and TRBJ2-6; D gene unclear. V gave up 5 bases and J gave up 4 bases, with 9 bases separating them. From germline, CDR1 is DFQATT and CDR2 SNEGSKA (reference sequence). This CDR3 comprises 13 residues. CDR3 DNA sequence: TGCAGTGCTGCCGACTGGGGGGCCAACGTCCTGACTTTC. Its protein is CSAADWGANVLTF.

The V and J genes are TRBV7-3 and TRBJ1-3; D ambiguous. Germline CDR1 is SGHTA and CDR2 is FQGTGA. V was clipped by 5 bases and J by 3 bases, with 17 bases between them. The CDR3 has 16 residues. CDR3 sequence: CASSQDPRGGGNTIYF. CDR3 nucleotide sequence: TGTGCCAGCAGCCAAGACCCCCGGGGAGGTGGAAACACCATATATTTT. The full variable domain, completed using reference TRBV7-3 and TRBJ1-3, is GAGVSQTPSNKVTEKGKYVELRCDPISGHTALYWYRQSLGQGPEFLIYFQGTGAADDSGLPNDRFFAVRPEGSVSTLKIQRTERGDSAVYLCASSQDPRGGGNTIYFGEGSWLTVV.

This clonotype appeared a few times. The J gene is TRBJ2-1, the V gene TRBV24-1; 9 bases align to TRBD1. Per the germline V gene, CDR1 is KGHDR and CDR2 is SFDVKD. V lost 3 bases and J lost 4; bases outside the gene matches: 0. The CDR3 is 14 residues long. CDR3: CATSDGTGYNEQFF. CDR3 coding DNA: TGTGCCACCAGTGATGGGACAGGGTACAATGAGCAGTTCTTC.